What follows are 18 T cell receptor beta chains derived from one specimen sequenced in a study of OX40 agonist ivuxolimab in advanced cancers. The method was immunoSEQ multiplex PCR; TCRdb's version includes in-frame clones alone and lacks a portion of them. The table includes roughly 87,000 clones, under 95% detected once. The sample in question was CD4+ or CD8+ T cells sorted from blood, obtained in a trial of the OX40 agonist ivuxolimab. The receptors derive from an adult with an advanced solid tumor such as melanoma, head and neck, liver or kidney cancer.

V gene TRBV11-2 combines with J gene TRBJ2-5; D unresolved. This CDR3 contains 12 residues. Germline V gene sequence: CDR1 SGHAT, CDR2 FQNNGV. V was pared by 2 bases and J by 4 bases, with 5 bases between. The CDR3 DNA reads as TGTGCCAGCAGCTTACTTGGAGAGACCCAGTACTTC. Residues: CASSLLGETQYF.

The CDR3: CASSFGTGGSYEQYF. DNA for the CDR3: TGTGCCAGCAGCTTTGGGACAGGGGGCTCCTACGAGCAGTACTTC. The chain recombines TRBV7-9 with TRBJ2-7; 11 nucleotides agree with TRBD1. After removal of 3 bases from V and 0 bases from J, the junction contained 1 base not matched to a gene. Germline V gene data show CDR1 as SEHNR and CDR2 as FQNEAQ (reference sequence). The CDR3 totals 15 residues.

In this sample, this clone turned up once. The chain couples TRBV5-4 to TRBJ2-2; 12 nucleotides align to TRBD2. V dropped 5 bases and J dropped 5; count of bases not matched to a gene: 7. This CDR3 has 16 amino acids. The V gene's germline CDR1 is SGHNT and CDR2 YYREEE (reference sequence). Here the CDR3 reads CASSPTSGGRTGELFF. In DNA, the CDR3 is TGTGCCAGCAGTCCGACTAGCGGGGGAAGAACCGGGGAGCTGTTTTTT.

CDR3 nucleotide sequence: TGTGCCAGCAGTTTATTAGGACAGGGGTTTGGCGGCGAGCAGTACTTC. Its protein product is CASSLLGQGFGGEQYF. The chain couples TRBV28 to TRBJ2-7; 9 bases map to TRBD1. The CDR3 is 16 residues long. V lost 1 base to trimming and J lost 6 bases; unmatched junction nucleotides: 10. Germline-derived CDR1 and CDR2 are MDHEN and SYDVKM.

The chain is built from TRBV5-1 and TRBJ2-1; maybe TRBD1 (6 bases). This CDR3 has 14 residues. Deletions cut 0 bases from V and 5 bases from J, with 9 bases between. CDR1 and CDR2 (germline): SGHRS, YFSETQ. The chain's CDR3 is CASSLGTENNEQFF. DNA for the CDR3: TGCGCCAGCAGCTTGGGGACAGAAAACAATGAGCAGTTCTTC.

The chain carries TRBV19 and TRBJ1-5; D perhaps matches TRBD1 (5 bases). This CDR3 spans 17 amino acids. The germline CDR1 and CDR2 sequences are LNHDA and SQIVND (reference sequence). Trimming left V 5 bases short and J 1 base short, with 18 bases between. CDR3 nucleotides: TGTGCCAGTAGTTCGGCGATCTTAAGGGGAAGCAATCAGCCCCAGCATTTT. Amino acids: CASSSAILRGSNQPQHF. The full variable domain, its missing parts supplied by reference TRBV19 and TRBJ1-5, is DGGITQSPKYLFRKEGQNVTLSCEQNLNHDAMYWYRQDPGQGLRLIYYSQIVNDFQKGDIAEGYSVSREKKESFPLTVTSAQKNPTAFYLCASSSAILRGSNQPQHFGDGTRLSIL.

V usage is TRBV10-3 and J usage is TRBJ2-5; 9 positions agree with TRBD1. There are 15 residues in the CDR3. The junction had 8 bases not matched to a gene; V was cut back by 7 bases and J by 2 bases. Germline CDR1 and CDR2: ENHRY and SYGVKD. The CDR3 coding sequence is TGTGCCATCATAATGGGACAGGGCAGACAAGAGACCCAGTACTTC. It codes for CAIIMGQGRQETQYF.

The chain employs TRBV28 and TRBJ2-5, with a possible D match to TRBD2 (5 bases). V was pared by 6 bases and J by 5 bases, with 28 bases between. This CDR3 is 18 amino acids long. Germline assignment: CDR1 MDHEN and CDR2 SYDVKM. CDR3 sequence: CASRRDRSSSGLLETQYF. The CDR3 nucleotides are TGTGCCAGCAGACGCGACCGGTCTAGCTCCGGCCTTTTGGAGACCCAGTACTTC.

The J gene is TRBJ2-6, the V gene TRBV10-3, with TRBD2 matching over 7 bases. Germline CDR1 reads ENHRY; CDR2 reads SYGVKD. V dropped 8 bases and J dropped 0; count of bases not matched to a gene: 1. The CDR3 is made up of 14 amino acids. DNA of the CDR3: TGTGCCATCGGGAGGGACTCTGGGGCCAACGTCCTGACTTTC. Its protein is CAIGRDSGANVLTF.

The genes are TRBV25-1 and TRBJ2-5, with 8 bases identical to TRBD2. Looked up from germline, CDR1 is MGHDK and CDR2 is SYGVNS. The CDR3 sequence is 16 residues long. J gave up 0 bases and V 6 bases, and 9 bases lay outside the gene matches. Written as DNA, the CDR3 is TGTGCCAGCAGCCTCCTGGATAGCGGGGACCAAGAGACCCAGTACTTC. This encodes CASSLLDSGDQETQYF.

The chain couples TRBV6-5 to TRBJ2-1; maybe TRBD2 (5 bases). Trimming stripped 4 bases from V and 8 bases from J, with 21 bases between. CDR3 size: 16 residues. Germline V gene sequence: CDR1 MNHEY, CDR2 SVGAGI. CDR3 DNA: TGTGCCAGCAGTTCGACTATAACTAATCTTGTCCATGAGCAGTTCTTC. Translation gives CASSSTITNLVHEQFF.

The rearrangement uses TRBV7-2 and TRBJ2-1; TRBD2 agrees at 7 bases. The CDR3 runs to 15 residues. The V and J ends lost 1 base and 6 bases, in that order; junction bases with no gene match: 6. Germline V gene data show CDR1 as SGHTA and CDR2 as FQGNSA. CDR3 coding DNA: TGTGCCAGCAGCTTAGGTACGTTAGCGGGCAATGAGCAGTTCTTC. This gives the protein CASSLGTLAGNEQFF.

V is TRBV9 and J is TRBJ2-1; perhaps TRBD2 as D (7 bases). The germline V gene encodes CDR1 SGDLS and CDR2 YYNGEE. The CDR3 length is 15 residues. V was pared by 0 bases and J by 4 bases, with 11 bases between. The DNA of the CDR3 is TGTGCCAGCAGCGTAGAGGGGGGGCAATACAATGAGCAGTTCTTC. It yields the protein CASSVEGGQYNEQFF.

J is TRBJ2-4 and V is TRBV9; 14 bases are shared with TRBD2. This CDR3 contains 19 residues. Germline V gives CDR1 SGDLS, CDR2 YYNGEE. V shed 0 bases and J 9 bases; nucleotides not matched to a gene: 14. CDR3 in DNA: TGTGCCAGCAGCGTAGGTACAACGGGACTAGCGGGAGCTGAAGGCATTCAGTACTTC. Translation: CASSVGTTGLAGAEGIQYF.

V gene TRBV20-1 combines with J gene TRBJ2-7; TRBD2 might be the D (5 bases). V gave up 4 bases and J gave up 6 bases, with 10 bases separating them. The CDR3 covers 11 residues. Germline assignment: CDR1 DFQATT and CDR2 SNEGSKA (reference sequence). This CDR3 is CSAIRSGEQYF. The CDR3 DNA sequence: TGCAGTGCTATCCGGAGCGGCGAGCAGTACTTC.

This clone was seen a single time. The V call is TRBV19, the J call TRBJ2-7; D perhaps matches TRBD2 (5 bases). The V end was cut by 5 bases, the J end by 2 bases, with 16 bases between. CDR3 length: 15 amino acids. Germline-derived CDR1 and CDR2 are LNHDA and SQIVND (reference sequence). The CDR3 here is CASSDEGRPPYEQYF. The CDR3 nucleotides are TGTGCCAGTAGTGACGAGGGCCGCCCTCCCTACGAGCAGTACTTC.

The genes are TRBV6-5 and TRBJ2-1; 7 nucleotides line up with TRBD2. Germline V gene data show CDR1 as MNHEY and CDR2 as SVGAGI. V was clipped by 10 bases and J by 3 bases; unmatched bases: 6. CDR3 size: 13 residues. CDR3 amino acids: CATAGDFYNEQFF. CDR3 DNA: TGTGCCACCGCGGGGGACTTCTACAATGAGCAGTTCTTC.

The CDR3 DNA follows: TGTGCCAGCAGTGAAGGGCCCTGGAGCTACACCTTC. Protein product: CASSEGPWSYTF. This sequence joins TRBV6-1 and TRBJ1-2; D not certain. The CDR3 length is 12 residues. V lost 1 base and J lost 9, with 9 bases in between. Germline V lookup: CDR1 MNHNS, CDR2 SASEGT.